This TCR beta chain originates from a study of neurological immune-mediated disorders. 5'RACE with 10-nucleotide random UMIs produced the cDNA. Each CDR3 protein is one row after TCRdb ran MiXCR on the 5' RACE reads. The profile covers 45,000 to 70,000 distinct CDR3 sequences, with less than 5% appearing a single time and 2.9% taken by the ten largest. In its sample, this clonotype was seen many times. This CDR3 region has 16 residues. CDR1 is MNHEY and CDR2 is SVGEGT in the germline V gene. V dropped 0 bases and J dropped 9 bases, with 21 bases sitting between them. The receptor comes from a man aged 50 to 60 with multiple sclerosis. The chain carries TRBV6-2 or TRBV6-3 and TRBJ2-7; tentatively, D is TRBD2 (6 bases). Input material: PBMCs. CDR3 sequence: CASSYSKPGDPLGQYF. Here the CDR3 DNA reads TGTGCCAGCAGTTACTCGAAACCGGGGGATCCGCTCGGGCAGTACTTC.